This TCR beta chain stems from a study of monozygotic twins with inflammatory bowel disease. Notes on the study in general: IBD patients had lower TCRbeta diversity (inverse Simpson) than healthy co-twins.

The CDR3 spans 12 residues. Germline CDR1 reads MDHEN; CDR2 reads SYDVKM. Each donor supplied around 2.3 ml of blood. From its re-call of the 5' RACE reads, TCRdb lists each CDR3 protein once, without DNA. Seen in this sample are about 150,000 distinct CDR3 sequences; the ten most common clones hold 1.2%. As regards this clonotype: No antigen is known for it.

Material: blood. This TCR came from a human donor with ulcerative colitis or Crohn's disease, or a healthy co-twin of an affected twin (not recorded which). The V gene is TRBV28, the J gene TRBJ1-2. The chain's CDR3 is CASTTTIYGYTF.